This T cell receptor beta chain was documented in a study of cytomegalovirus exposure and HLA in healthy donors. Points from the study as a whole: The investigators catalogued 160 or so TCR beta chains as cytomegalovirus-associated.

The CDR3 length is 17 residues. In germline, CDR1 is SGHRS, CDR2 YFSETQ. After removal of 4 bases from V and 2 bases from J, the junction contained 7 bases not matched to a gene. The PCR made use of 60 Vbeta and 13 Jbeta primers. Produced via immunoSEQ multiplex PCR; TCRdb's table is partial and in-frame only. The table records 98,000 or so clones, about 80% of them present only once. All donors participated as healthy donors of bone marrow. A remark on this clone: What it recognizes is unknown.

The clonotype was recovered from a woman younger than 35 in good health and CMV-seropositive. Material: PBMCs. The chain links TRBV5-1 to TRBJ2-3; TRBD2 aligns across 13 bases. This CDR3 is CASSVGTSGAPTDTQYF. In DNA form, the CDR3 reads TGCGCCAGCAGCGTCGGGACTAGCGGGGCGCCCACAGATACGCAGTATTTT. Variable domain in full (rest from reference TRBV5-1 and TRBJ2-3): KAGVTQTPRYLIKTRGQQVTLSCSPISGHRSVSWYQQTPGQGLQFLFEYFSETQRNKGNFPGRFSGRQFSNSRSEMNVSTLELGDSALYLCASSVGTSGAPTDTQYFGPGTRLTVL.